The clone carrying this T cell receptor (beta chain) was counted only a few times. Germline V gene lookup returns CDR1 SGDLS and CDR2 YYNGEE. CDR3 size: 15 residues. The V end was cut by 0 bases, the J end by 0 bases, with 4 bases between. This record belongs to a study of radiotherapy plus CTLA-4 blockade in lung cancer. TCRdb's table, derived via immunoSEQ multiplex PCR, lists solely in-frame clones and lacks some. The repertoire holds 95,000 to 150,000 clones, about 87% seen once, with 6.9% in the top ten. The sample in question was peripheral blood, obtained from a patient treated with radiotherapy plus ipilimumab. The TCR originated in a human donor with non-small cell lung cancer that progressed on radiotherapy plus ipilimumab. The chain couples TRBV9 to TRBJ2-6; D uncertain. CDR3 coding DNA: TGTGCCAGCAGCGTAGGAAACTCTGGGGCCAACGTCCTGACTTTC. This codes for CASSVGNSGANVLTF.